The clone carrying this TCR beta chain has just a few counts. Its antigen is undetermined. This CDR3 is built from 15 residues. The V and J ends lost 2 bases and 7 bases respectively, with 14 bases between them. The source of the sample is a study of CD8 T cells in ankylosing spondylitis. Study-wide points: Both synovial fluid and blood in reactive arthritis had previously been reported to carry some motif variants. Researchers report that disease-linked clones proved CD8+ and relatively rare in peripheral blood. Blood of patients with ankylosing spondylitis appeared to be characterized by a TCR beta motif of eight or nine highly homologous variants.

Library preparation for TCR beta used quantitative 5'-RACE with molecular barcodes. MiXCR, run by TCRdb on the 5' RACE reads, gives a single entry per CDR3 protein. The sample carries 250,000 to 300,000 distinct CDR3 sequences, roughly 20% recorded once. Sequencing used blood, either unsorted or a sorted T cell fraction (not recorded which). The chain is built from TRBV12-3 or TRBV12-4 and TRBJ2-2, with a weak D call TRBD2 (6 bases). This sequence originates from a male donor with ankylosing spondylitis or in good health (not recorded which). In nucleotides, the CDR3 is TGTGCCAGCAGTTTAAGGACGGGGGTCGGCGGGGAGCTGTTTTTT. It translates to CASSLRTGVGGELFF.